Listed below are T cell receptor beta chains from one sample, sequenced in a study of blood T cell repertoires in COVID-19. Profiling relied on immunoSEQ multiplex PCR, and the TCRdb table lists in-frame clones only, not all of them. The table has a few hundred thousand clones, approximately 90% seen once; the top ten hold 8.5% to 10%. Sequenced material: PBMCs or T cells enriched from blood (not recorded which). All receptors come from a young woman who had recovered from COVID-19. CDR3s include the opening cysteine and the closing phenylalanine or tryptophan. Fields, in order: clone size, J gene, D gene, V gene, CDR3 DNA, CDR3 protein. A D gene is named only where the DNA matches it firmly. The listing skips clone size in some rows; elsewhere it reads once, few, many or a size class.

clone_size: .
j_call: TRBJ2-5
d_call: TRBD2
v_call: TRBV19
cdr3_nt: TGTGCCAGTGGGGGGGTAGGTGGCCAGTACTTC
cdr3_aa: CASGGVGGQYF

clone_size: .
j_call: TRBJ2-5
d_call: TRBD2
v_call: TRBV3-1/TRBV3-2
cdr3_nt: TGTGCCAGCAGCCAAGATCTAGCGGGGCCCCAAGAGACCCAGTACTTC
cdr3_aa: CASSQDLAGPQETQYF

clone_size: .
j_call: TRBJ2-1
d_call: TRBD2
v_call: TRBV14
cdr3_nt: TGTGCCAGCAGCCAAGATCCGACGACTAGCGGGATTAATGAGCAGTTCTTC
cdr3_aa: CASSQDPTTSGINEQFF

clone_size: .
j_call: TRBJ2-5
d_call: TRBD2
v_call: TRBV5-1
cdr3_nt: TGCGCCAGCAGTCCCGGACTAGCGGGAGTGAAAGAGACCCAGTACTTC
cdr3_aa: CASSPGLAGVKETQYF

clone_size: .
j_call: TRBJ1-5
d_call: TRBD1
v_call: TRBV3-1/TRBV3-2
cdr3_nt: TGTGCCAGCAGCCAAGGGGACAGGGCATCTCAGCCCCAGCATTTT
cdr3_aa: CASSQGDRASQPQHF

clone_size: .
j_call: TRBJ2-1
d_call: TRBD1
v_call: TRBV6-5
cdr3_nt: TGTGCCAGCACTCGGGACAGGGGGCTTGGTGAGCAGTTCTTC
cdr3_aa: CASTRDRGLGEQFF

clone_size: few
j_call: TRBJ2-1
d_call: TRBD1
v_call: TRBV6-4
cdr3_nt: TGTGCCAGCAGTGACTCGACAGGGGCGCATAATGAGCAGTTCTTC
cdr3_aa: CASSDSTGAHNEQFF

clone_size: once
j_call: TRBJ2-7
d_call: .
v_call: TRBV7-9
cdr3_nt: TGTGCCAGCAGCTTAGCGGGGCAGGGTTGGCAGTACTTC
cdr3_aa: CASSLAGQGWQYF

clone_size: .
j_call: TRBJ2-1
d_call: TRBD2
v_call: TRBV7-3
cdr3_nt: TGTGCCAGCAGCTTATTGCCTAGCGGGGGCCGGTACAATGAGCAGTTCTTC
cdr3_aa: CASSLLPSGGRYNEQFF

clone_size: once
j_call: TRBJ2-7
d_call: .
v_call: TRBV4-3
cdr3_nt: TGCGCCAGCAGCCAAGACATGGCAGCCTACGAGCAGTACTTC
cdr3_aa: CASSQDMAAYEQYF

clone_size: .
j_call: TRBJ2-7
d_call: .
v_call: TRBV11-2
cdr3_nt: TGTGCCAGCAGCTTCTTCTCCTACGAGCAGTACTTC
cdr3_aa: CASSFFSYEQYF

clone_size: .
j_call: TRBJ2-7
d_call: .
v_call: TRBV7-4
cdr3_nt: TGTGCCAGCAGCTTAGAAAATGCACGGGGCGAGCAGTACTTC
cdr3_aa: CASSLENARGEQYF

clone_size: .
j_call: TRBJ1-4
d_call: .
v_call: TRBV7-3
cdr3_nt: TGTGCCAGCAGCTCACGTGGACAAATGGGGGAAAAACTGTTTTTT
cdr3_aa: CASSSRGQMGEKLFF

clone_size: .
j_call: TRBJ2-5
d_call: .
v_call: TRBV6-5
cdr3_nt: TGTGCCAGCAGTTACGGCAGGCTGTACCAAGAGACCCAGTACTTC
cdr3_aa: CASSYGRLYQETQYF

clone_size: .
j_call: TRBJ1-6
d_call: .
v_call: TRBV2
cdr3_nt: TGTGCCAGCAGTGATTCGGGGGGTTTGTATAATTCACCCCTCCACTTT
cdr3_aa: CASSDSGGLYNSPLHF

clone_size: .
j_call: TRBJ1-2
d_call: TRBD1
v_call: TRBV19
cdr3_nt: TGTGCCAGTAGTCCGGACAGGGAATATGGCTACACCTTC
cdr3_aa: CASSPDREYGYTF

clone_size: .
j_call: TRBJ1-2
d_call: TRBD1
v_call: TRBV18
cdr3_nt: TGTGCCAGCTCCCAGGACAGGGCTTCCAATAACTATGGCTACACCTTC
cdr3_aa: CASSQDRASNNYGYTF

clone_size: .
j_call: TRBJ1-1
d_call: .
v_call: TRBV7-9
cdr3_nt: TGTGCCAGCAGCTTAGGACAGCTTGAAGCTTTCTTT
cdr3_aa: CASSLGQLEAFF

clone_size: .
j_call: TRBJ2-3
d_call: TRBD2
v_call: TRBV7-2
cdr3_nt: TGTGCCAGCAGCGTAGGACTAGCGGGCACAGATACGCAGTATTTT
cdr3_aa: CASSVGLAGTDTQYF

clone_size: .
j_call: TRBJ2-7
d_call: .
v_call: TRBV7-6
cdr3_nt: TGTGCCAGCAGCTTAGACCTCGGTGGCGAGCAGTACTTC
cdr3_aa: CASSLDLGGEQYF

clone_size: .
j_call: TRBJ2-7
d_call: .
v_call: TRBV5-4
cdr3_nt: TGTGCCAGCAGCTCTGGCCAAACCTACGAGCAGTACTTC
cdr3_aa: CASSSGQTYEQYF

clone_size: .
j_call: TRBJ1-5
d_call: .
v_call: TRBV5-8
cdr3_nt: TGTGCCAGCAGCTCATACAGGCTTGAGAGCAATCAGCCCCAGCATTTT
cdr3_aa: CASSSYRLESNQPQHF

clone_size: .
j_call: TRBJ1-4
d_call: TRBD1
v_call: TRBV15
cdr3_nt: TGTGCCACCAGCCTCCCAGGGGGCCGTGGAGGGAGAAAACTGTTTTTT
cdr3_aa: CATSLPGGRGGRKLFF

clone_size: .
j_call: TRBJ2-1
d_call: TRBD2
v_call: TRBV5-4
cdr3_nt: TGTGCCAGCAGCCCGTTAGCGGGGGGCTACTACAATGAGCAGTTCTTC
cdr3_aa: CASSPLAGGYYNEQFF

clone_size: .
j_call: TRBJ2-3
d_call: TRBD1
v_call: TRBV12-5
cdr3_nt: TGTGCTAGTGGTTTCCGGGACAGCTTGTCAGGCACAGATACGCAGTATTTT
cdr3_aa: CASGFRDSLSGTDTQYF

clone_size: .
j_call: TRBJ2-7
d_call: TRBD2
v_call: TRBV28
cdr3_nt: TGTGCCAGCTTGGGGAGCGGGGGCTCCTACGAGCAGTACTTC
cdr3_aa: CASLGSGGSYEQYF

clone_size: .
j_call: TRBJ2-7
d_call: TRBD1
v_call: TRBV27
cdr3_nt: TGTGCCAGCAGTTTATCGAAGGCAGGGGGCATCTACGAGCAGTACTTC
cdr3_aa: CASSLSKAGGIYEQYF

clone_size: .
j_call: TRBJ2-1
d_call: TRBD2
v_call: TRBV5-5
cdr3_nt: TGTGCCAGCAGCTTAACCGGGACTAGCGGGGATTACAATGAGCAGTTCTTC
cdr3_aa: CASSLTGTSGDYNEQFF

clone_size: .
j_call: TRBJ1-2
d_call: TRBD1
v_call: TRBV6-1
cdr3_nt: TGTGCCAGCAGTGAATGGACAGGGGATGGCTACACCTTC
cdr3_aa: CASSEWTGDGYTF

clone_size: .
j_call: TRBJ2-7
d_call: TRBD1
v_call: TRBV10-3
cdr3_nt: TGTGCCATCGGGCCGGACAGGGGGTCTTTCTACGAGCAGTACTTC
cdr3_aa: CAIGPDRGSFYEQYF

clone_size: .
j_call: TRBJ2-1
d_call: TRBD2
v_call: TRBV5-4
cdr3_nt: TGTGCCAGCAGCTCCGGGACTAGCGGGGGGTTGTTCAGCAATGAGCAGTTCTTC
cdr3_aa: CASSSGTSGGLFSNEQFF